This T cell receptor (beta chain) is from a study of blood T cells in healthy people across ages. Germline-derived CDR1 and CDR2 are MNHEY and SVGAGI. CDR3 length: 13 residues. Primers used in a second PCR of roughly 7 to 12 cycles were a sample-barcoded 5' primer and a J-beta primer mix. Through a template-switch adaptor with 12 random nucleotides, each cDNA molecule received a tag. Using its own MiXCR run on the 5' RACE reads, TCRdb lists one record per CDR3 protein. The sample has fewer than 800,000 distinct CDR3 sequences, 20% to 25% seen once. The sample also formed part of further work on T cells of mothers and their children. From that paper: Related pairs of mothers and children showed slightly higher, non-significant overlap versus unrelated pairs.

This clonotype originated in a boy aged 10-17 years in good health. This rearrangement joins TRBV6-5 to TRBJ2-5, with no clear D. The tail of the sequence fits TRBJ2-1 better, so the J call may be wrong. The sample was blood. CDR3 region: CASSCRPGYEQFF. The CDR3, as DNA: TGTGCCAGCAGTTGCCGTCCTGGTTATGAGCAGTTCTTC.